Below, 13 T cell receptor beta chains from the same sample are listed, as sequenced in a study of shared clonotypes between healthy human individuals. Cells designated naive CD8 were CD45RO-negative and were positively selected for CCR7, with terminally differentiated effector memory CD45RA+ cells excluded. Profiling relied on immunoSEQ multiplex PCR, and the TCRdb table lists in-frame clones only, not all of them. The sample carries roughly 550,000 clones, less than 97% recorded once. The sample consisted of naive CD8+ T cells sorted from blood. The receptors originated from a woman aged 30 to 39 in good health.

This chain uses TRBV29-1 with TRBJ2-7, with D perhaps assigned TRBD1 or TRBD2 (6 bases each). V was cut by 1 base and J by 5 bases, with 18 bases left in between. This CDR3 has 15 residues. CDR1 and CDR2 (germline): SQVTM, ANQGSEA. The CDR3 DNA reads TGCAGCGTTGAAGGAGGGGTTGGGGGGCTCAACGAGCAGTACTTC. Protein sequence: CSVEGGVGGLNEQYF.

A single count supports this clone. The chain links TRBV15 to TRBJ2-4; 7 bases are a match to TRBD2. Germline trimming cut 3 bases from V and 8 bases from J; bases unmatched to any gene: 7. The germline CDR1 and CDR2 sequences are LNHNV and YYDKDF (reference sequence). CDR3 size: 14 residues. This chain's CDR3 is CATSRRREWDIQYF. The CDR3 DNA follows: TGTGCCACCAGCAGGCGGCGGGAGTGGGACATTCAGTACTTC.

This chain joins TRBV28 and TRBJ2-7, with 12 bases matching TRBD2. Germline V gene data show CDR1 as MDHEN and CDR2 as SYDVKM. Unmatched junction bases numbered 19, after V lost 1 base and J lost 0 bases. The CDR3 covers 22 residues. The CDR3 region has the DNA TGTGCCAGCAGTTTATACCCAACTAGCGGGAGGAGCGATTCCACGTCCTCCTACGAGCAGTACTTC. Amino acids: CASSLYPTSGRSDSTSSYEQYF.

The chain carries TRBV5-1 and TRBJ1-2; TRBD1 might be the D (6 bases). The germline V and J ends were trimmed by 5 bases and 2 bases, with 10 bases remaining between them. Germline CDR1 reads SGHRS; CDR2 reads YFSETQ. The CDR3 loop spans 13 amino acids. The CDR3, as DNA: TGCGCCAGCAGTTCTGGGGGCAACTATGGCTACACCTTC. Residues: CASSSGGNYGYTF. Filled out from reference TRBV5-1 and TRBJ1-2, the complete variable domain reads KAGVTQTPRYLIKTRGQQVTLSCSPISGHRSVSWYQQTPGQGLQFLFEYFSETQRNKGNFPGRFSGRQFSNSRSEMNVSTLELGDSALYLCASSSGGNYGYTFGSGTRLTVV.

This chain connects TRBV7-8 to TRBJ2-1, with 9 bases aligning to TRBD2. The V gene end was trimmed by 5 bases and the J gene end by 2 bases; junction bases not matched to a gene: 4. This CDR3 region has 15 residues. Germline loops: CDR1 SGHVS, CDR2 FQNEAQ. CDR3 sequence reads: CASSDGLAPYNEQFF. The CDR3 DNA sequence: TGTGCCAGCAGCGACGGACTAGCGCCCTACAATGAGCAGTTCTTC.

The CDR3: CSVSANYGYTF. The CDR3 DNA reads as TGCAGCGTTTCAGCCAACTATGGCTACACCTTC. The chain recombines TRBV29-1 with TRBJ1-2; D is unresolved. Germline values: CDR1 SQVTM, CDR2 ANQGSEA. CDR3 length: 11 amino acids. V was cut by 5 bases and J by 2 bases, with 6 bases left in between.

The genes are TRBV6-5 and TRBJ2-2; 8 nucleotides agree with TRBD2. CDR1 is MNHEY, CDR2 SVGAGI, per germline. Germline trimming cut 6 bases from V and 6 bases from J; bases unmatched to any gene: 3. The CDR3 is made up of 13 amino acids. The CDR3 bases are TGTGCCAGCAGCTCGGGACTAGCCGGGGAGCTGTTTTTT. This encodes CASSSGLAGELFF.

Concerning this clone itself: The identical CDR3 is also encoded by other nucleotide sequences in the sample. The chain is built from TRBV28 and TRBJ2-7; no clear D. The germline gives CDR1 MDHEN, CDR2 SYDVKM. The CDR3 is 13 amino acids. Trimming removed 6 bases at V and 1 base at J, with 10 bases between. In DNA form, the CDR3 reads TGTGCCAGCAGGTTGCGTGGATCCTACGAGCAGTACTTC. Translated, it gives CASRLRGSYEQYF.

This clone was counted once. V is TRBV27 and J is TRBJ2-1; 9 bases are a match to TRBD2. Germline CDR1 is MNHEY and CDR2 is SMNVEV (reference sequence). This CDR3 has 15 residues. The V gene end was trimmed by 5 bases and the J gene end by 12 bases; junction bases not matched to a gene: 14. In nucleotides, the CDR3 is TGTGCCAGCAGTCCAGTAGCGGGAGTACGTCTGTGGCAGTTCTTC. It translates to CASSPVAGVRLWQFF.

The rearrangement uses TRBV7-8 and TRBJ2-1, with D tentatively TRBD1 (6 bases). The CDR3 has 15 amino acids. Per the germline V gene, CDR1 is SGHVS and CDR2 is FQNEAQ. Trimming stripped 0 bases from V and 3 bases from J, with 9 bases between. CDR3 amino acids: CASSLARGGYNEQFF. CDR3 DNA sequence: TGTGCCAGCAGCTTAGCGAGAGGGGGCTACAATGAGCAGTTCTTC.

Written as DNA, the CDR3 is TGTGCCAGTAGTAGAATGACAGGGGCCAATCAGCCCCAGCATTTT. It is translated as CASSRMTGANQPQHF. The chain is built from TRBV19 and TRBJ1-5, with 8 bases fitting TRBD1. The CDR3 sequence is 15 residues long. With 4 bases clipped from V and 3 bases from J, the junction kept 5 bases outside the gene matches. From germline, CDR1 is LNHDA and CDR2 SQIVND (reference sequence).

The genes are TRBV13 and TRBJ2-7; D is unclear. Trimming removed 1 base at V and 3 bases at J, with 4 bases between. Germline CDR1 is PRHDT and CDR2 is FYEKMQ (reference sequence). This CDR3 is 12 amino acids long. This CDR3 reads CASSLEFYEQYF. The CDR3 DNA reads as TGTGCCAGCAGCTTAGAATTCTACGAGCAGTACTTC.

In its sample, this clone was seen once. This rearrangement joins TRBV27 to TRBJ2-1; D remains unclear. Germline V gives CDR1 MNHEY, CDR2 SMNVEV (reference sequence). The CDR3 consists of 15 residues. Trimming shortened V by 2 bases and J by 7 bases, and 15 bases separated the two germline ends. The CDR3 nucleotides are TGTGCCAGCAGTTTAGGAGACCCTAGGGATAATGAGCAGTTCTTC. Residues: CASSLGDPRDNEQFF.